The 3 T cell receptor beta chains given below trace back to one sample, sequenced in a study of cytomegalovirus exposure and HLA in healthy donors. 60 Vbeta and 13 Jbeta primers were used in PCR. Some clones are missing from TCRdb's copy, which holds only in-frame ones; the method was immunoSEQ multiplex PCR. Found here are about 220,000 clones, approximately 82% of them singletons; the top ten hold 0.63%. The material sequenced was PBMCs. All receptors come from a man between 18 and 29 years old in good health and CMV-seronegative.

The V and J genes are TRBV5-1 and TRBJ1-4; weak D call: TRBD1 (6 bases). V lost 2 bases, J lost 0 bases, and 11 bases lay in between. Germline V gene sequence: CDR1 SGHRS, CDR2 YFSETQ. The CDR3 is 16 residues long. CDR3: CASSLGGTATNEKLFF. CDR3 DNA sequence: TGCGCCAGCAGCTTAGGGGGAACTGCAACTAATGAAAAACTGTTTTTT.

The genes are TRBV19 and TRBJ1-5; TRBD1 matches at 10 bases. V was pared by 5 bases and J by 6 bases, with 7 bases of the junction left unmatched. This CDR3 is built from 15 residues. In germline, CDR1 is LNHDA, CDR2 SQIVND (reference sequence). The CDR3 region is CASSSRTGGGQPQHF. The CDR3 nucleotides read TGTGCCAGTAGTTCCCGGACAGGGGGGGGTCAGCCCCAGCATTTT.

The genes are TRBV28 and TRBJ1-2, with D perhaps matching TRBD1 (6 bases). The CDR3 consists of 14 residues. The V and J ends lost 2 bases and 4 bases respectively, with 11 bases between them. CDR1 and CDR2 (germline): MDHEN, SYDVKM. In DNA, the CDR3 is TGTGCCAGCAGTTTACAGGGGCCCATCTATGGCTACACCTTC. It encodes CASSLQGPIYGYTF.